Listed below are T cell receptor beta chains from one sample, sequenced in a study of immune cell composition in non-small cell lung cancer. Libraries were prepared by immunoSEQ multiplex PCR; TCRdb keeps only in-frame clonotypes and omits some of them. The sample lists roughly 2,500 clones, 73% occurring once. The same data also contributed to another study, on CD4 T cells in lung cancer.

Sequencing was done on a sample of non-adjacent lung tissue. Receptor source: a human donor with non-small cell lung cancer. Each CDR3 is given with its conserved first and last residue. The D gene is left open where the match is weak. Clone size is stated in some rows and not others, as once, few, many or a class when expanded.

j_call: TRBJ2-1; v_call: TRBV11-2; d_call: .; clone_size: once; cdr3_aa: CASSARDSYNEQFF; cdr3_nt: TGTGCCAGCAGCGCCCGGGACTCCTACAATGAGCAGTTCTTC
j_call: TRBJ2-1; v_call: TRBV7-2; d_call: .; clone_size: .; cdr3_aa: CASSQGGGQFF; cdr3_nt: TGTGCCAGCAGCCAAGGGGGGGGGCAGTTCTTC
j_call: TRBJ2-7; v_call: TRBV7-8; d_call: TRBD2; clone_size: .; cdr3_aa: CASSSLAGAYEQYF; cdr3_nt: TGTGCCAGCAGCTCCCTAGCGGGAGCCTACGAGCAGTACTTC
j_call: TRBJ2-4; v_call: TRBV6-1; d_call: TRBD1; clone_size: .; cdr3_aa: CASRDRGRPGIQYF; cdr3_nt: TGTGCCAGCAGGGACAGGGGGCGGCCGGGAATTCAGTACTTC
j_call: TRBJ2-3; v_call: TRBV9; d_call: TRBD2; clone_size: .; cdr3_aa: CASSLAGGGDTQYF; cdr3_nt: TGTGCCAGCAGCCTTGCGGGGGGAGGGGATACGCAGTATTTT
j_call: TRBJ2-2; v_call: TRBV18; d_call: .; clone_size: .; cdr3_aa: CASSPYSGDTGELFF; cdr3_nt: TGTGCCAGCTCACCATATTCGGGGGACACCGGGGAGCTGTTTTTT
j_call: TRBJ1-5; v_call: TRBV2; d_call: TRBD1; clone_size: .; cdr3_aa: CASKGQNQPQHF; cdr3_nt: TGTGCCAGCAAGGGACAGAATCAGCCCCAGCATTTT
j_call: TRBJ2-3; v_call: TRBV10-3; d_call: TRBD2; clone_size: .; cdr3_aa: CAISESTRGTSGYTDTQYF; cdr3_nt: TGTGCCATCAGTGAGTCGACTCGGGGAACTAGCGGTTACACAGATACGCAGTATTTT
j_call: TRBJ2-7; v_call: TRBV7-2; d_call: TRBD2; clone_size: few; cdr3_aa: CASSLAPTSGSNSYEQYF; cdr3_nt: TGTGCCAGCAGCTTAGCGCCGACTAGCGGGAGCAACTCCTACGAGCAGTACTTC
j_call: TRBJ2-1; v_call: TRBV19; d_call: TRBD2; clone_size: .; cdr3_aa: CASSTTSGSYNEQFF; cdr3_nt: TGTGCCAGTAGTACAACTAGCGGGTCTTACAATGAGCAGTTCTTC
j_call: TRBJ1-4; v_call: TRBV11-2; d_call: .; clone_size: .; cdr3_aa: CASSSSGRRGNEKLFF; cdr3_nt: TGTGCCAGCAGCTCGTCAGGTCGCAGGGGTAATGAAAAACTGTTTTTT
j_call: TRBJ2-5; v_call: TRBV7-3; d_call: TRBD1; clone_size: .; cdr3_aa: CASSLASGTGVETQYF; cdr3_nt: TGTGCCAGCAGCTTAGCCTCCGGGACAGGGGTGGAGACCCAGTACTTC
j_call: TRBJ2-7; v_call: TRBV6-1; d_call: .; clone_size: .; cdr3_aa: CASSFQYEQYF; cdr3_nt: TGTGCCAGCAGTTTTCAGTACGAGCAGTACTTC
j_call: TRBJ2-1; v_call: TRBV6-5; d_call: .; clone_size: .; cdr3_aa: CASSYFPRNEQFF; cdr3_nt: TGTGCCAGCAGTTACTTCCCCCGCAATGAGCAGTTCTTC
j_call: TRBJ1-1; v_call: TRBV30; d_call: .; clone_size: .; cdr3_aa: CAWKGGGAGYSEAFF; cdr3_nt: TGTGCCTGGAAGGGAGGTGGGGCAGGGTATTCTGAAGCTTTCTTT
j_call: TRBJ2-2; v_call: TRBV30; d_call: .; clone_size: .; cdr3_aa: CAWSPTRELFF; cdr3_nt: TGTGCCTGGAGCCCTACTCGGGAGCTGTTTTTT
j_call: TRBJ2-7; v_call: TRBV27; d_call: .; clone_size: .; cdr3_aa: CASSLGGHEQYF; cdr3_nt: TGTGCCAGCAGTTTAGGGGGCCACGAGCAGTACTTC
j_call: TRBJ1-5; v_call: TRBV9; d_call: .; clone_size: .; cdr3_aa: CASSVDGSNQPQHF; cdr3_nt: TGTGCCAGCAGCGTAGACGGTAGCAATCAGCCCCAGCATTTT
j_call: TRBJ1-1; v_call: TRBV7-2; d_call: TRBD1; clone_size: .; cdr3_aa: CASSLRTGAAFF; cdr3_nt: TGTGCCAGCAGCTTACGTACAGGGGCCGCTTTCTTT
j_call: TRBJ2-1; v_call: TRBV11-2; d_call: TRBD1; clone_size: .; cdr3_aa: CASSLGDRVTLYEFF; cdr3_nt: TGTGCCAGCAGCTTAGGGGACAGGGTAACCCTTTACGAGTTCTTC
j_call: TRBJ1-2; v_call: TRBV30; d_call: .; clone_size: once; cdr3_aa: CAWQVFSYGYTF; cdr3_nt: TGTGCCTGGCAGGTCTTTAGCTATGGCTACACCTTC
j_call: TRBJ2-2; v_call: TRBV5-1; d_call: .; clone_size: few; cdr3_aa: CASSDGQPGELFF; cdr3_nt: TGCGCCAGCAGCGATGGACAGCCCGGGGAGCTGTTTTTT
j_call: TRBJ1-4; v_call: TRBV29-1; d_call: TRBD1; clone_size: .; cdr3_aa: CSVETRQGASEKLFF; cdr3_nt: TGCAGCGTTGAAACCCGACAGGGGGCGAGTGAAAAACTGTTTTTT
j_call: TRBJ2-7; v_call: TRBV2; d_call: TRBD1; clone_size: .; cdr3_aa: CASLGTGGAREQYF; cdr3_nt: TGTGCCAGCCTGGGGACAGGGGGGGCAAGAGAGCAGTACTTC
j_call: TRBJ2-1; v_call: TRBV27; d_call: TRBD2; clone_size: once; cdr3_aa: CATGLAGAREQFF; cdr3_nt: TGTGCCACCGGACTAGCGGGAGCTCGTGAGCAGTTCTTC
j_call: TRBJ2-2; v_call: TRBV7-2; d_call: TRBD2; clone_size: few; cdr3_aa: CASSSSLIAGGPTGELFF; cdr3_nt: TGTGCCAGCAGCTCCTCCCTCATAGCGGGAGGCCCAACCGGGGAGCTGTTTTTT
j_call: TRBJ1-3; v_call: TRBV5-5; d_call: .; clone_size: .; cdr3_aa: CASSPAGGRSGNTIYF; cdr3_nt: TGTGCCAGCAGCCCGGCGGGGGGCCGGTCTGGAAACACCATATATTTT
j_call: TRBJ2-1; v_call: TRBV5-6; d_call: TRBD1; clone_size: medium-sized; cdr3_aa: CASSPTWDRDDEQFF; cdr3_nt: TGTGCCAGCAGCCCGACGTGGGACAGGGACGATGAGCAGTTCTTC
j_call: TRBJ2-3; v_call: TRBV7-2; d_call: .; clone_size: .; cdr3_aa: CASSTRYTDTQYF; cdr3_nt: TGTGCCAGCAGCACCCGGTACACAGATACGCAGTATTTT
j_call: TRBJ2-1; v_call: TRBV10-3; d_call: .; clone_size: .; cdr3_aa: CAISVQGNEQFF; cdr3_nt: TGTGCCATCAGTGTCCAGGGGAATGAGCAGTTCTTC
j_call: TRBJ2-7; v_call: TRBV6-5; d_call: .; clone_size: .; cdr3_aa: CASSYSTGPISYEQYF; cdr3_nt: TGTGCCAGCAGTTACTCGACAGGACCTATATCCTACGAGCAGTACTTC
j_call: TRBJ2-3; v_call: TRBV6-1; d_call: TRBD1; clone_size: once; cdr3_aa: CASSVGQGRTDTQYF; cdr3_nt: TGTGCCAGCAGTGTGGGACAGGGCCGGACAGATACGCAGTATTTT
j_call: TRBJ2-1; v_call: TRBV6-4; d_call: TRBD2; clone_size: .; cdr3_aa: CASSEGTSTNEQFF; cdr3_nt: TGTGCCAGCAGTGAAGGGACTAGCACTAATGAGCAGTTCTTC
j_call: TRBJ1-6; v_call: TRBV11-3; d_call: .; clone_size: .; cdr3_aa: CASSPERWVGGLHF; cdr3_nt: TGTGCCAGCAGCCCCGAGAGGTGGGTCGGCGGCCTCCACTTT
j_call: TRBJ2-7; v_call: TRBV6-6; d_call: .; clone_size: .; cdr3_aa: CASSSPGTANYEQYF; cdr3_nt: TGTGCCAGCAGTTCTCCGGGTACGGCGAACTACGAGCAGTACTTC
j_call: TRBJ2-1; v_call: TRBV11-3; d_call: TRBD1; clone_size: .; cdr3_aa: CASGTGQGHNEQFF; cdr3_nt: TGTGCCAGCGGGACGGGACAGGGGCACAATGAGCAGTTCTTC
j_call: TRBJ2-5; v_call: TRBV7-8; d_call: TRBD2; clone_size: .; cdr3_aa: CASSPGLAGYQETQYF; cdr3_nt: TGTGCCAGCAGCCCCGGACTAGCGGGGTACCAAGAGACCCAGTACTTC
j_call: TRBJ1-6; v_call: TRBV2; d_call: TRBD1; clone_size: .; cdr3_aa: CASTLRDRAVIHF; cdr3_nt: TGTGCCAGCACTCTCCGGGACAGGGCCGTCATCCACTTT
j_call: TRBJ1-2; v_call: TRBV6-6; d_call: TRBD1; clone_size: .; cdr3_aa: CASSRPGQLPGYTF; cdr3_nt: TGTGCCAGCAGCCGGCCGGGACAGCTCCCTGGCTACACCTTC
j_call: TRBJ2-7; v_call: TRBV4-3; d_call: TRBD1; clone_size: .; cdr3_aa: CASSQERQGSLYEQYF; cdr3_nt: TGCGCCAGCAGCCAAGAAAGACAGGGGAGTCTCTACGAGCAGTACTTC
j_call: TRBJ1-2; v_call: TRBV19; d_call: TRBD1; clone_size: .; cdr3_aa: CASRGPGTGHPNYGYTF; cdr3_nt: TGTGCCAGTAGGGGCCCCGGGACAGGACATCCTAACTATGGCTACACCTTC
j_call: TRBJ2-7; v_call: TRBV5-1; d_call: .; clone_size: .; cdr3_aa: CASSLGSRGRQGSSEQYF; cdr3_nt: TGCGCCAGCAGCTTGGGGTCACGGGGTCGGCAGGGGTCGAGCGAGCAGTACTTC
j_call: TRBJ2-2; v_call: TRBV27; d_call: TRBD2; clone_size: .; cdr3_aa: CASSMRLAGDTGELFF; cdr3_nt: TGTGCCAGCAGTATGCGACTAGCGGGAGACACCGGGGAGCTGTTTTTT
j_call: TRBJ1-6; v_call: TRBV2; d_call: .; clone_size: .; cdr3_aa: CASRQQSSYNSPLHF; cdr3_nt: TGTGCCAGCAGGCAACAGAGCTCCTATAATTCACCCCTCCACTTT
j_call: TRBJ2-2; v_call: TRBV2; d_call: .; clone_size: .; cdr3_aa: CASRMGRSNTGELFF; cdr3_nt: TGTGCCAGCAGGATGGGGAGATCGAACACCGGGGAGCTGTTTTTT
j_call: TRBJ1-5; v_call: TRBV28; d_call: TRBD1; clone_size: .; cdr3_aa: CASLRQGPFRNQPQHF; cdr3_nt: TGTGCCAGCCTCAGACAGGGCCCCTTTCGGAATCAGCCCCAGCATTTT
j_call: TRBJ2-4; v_call: TRBV5-3; d_call: TRBD2; clone_size: .; cdr3_aa: CASSLAERGGRIQYF; cdr3_nt: TGTGCCAGCAGCTTGGCCGAGCGGGGGGGCCGTATTCAGTACTTC
j_call: TRBJ1-4; v_call: TRBV5-4; d_call: .; clone_size: .; cdr3_aa: CASSLEGATNEKLFF; cdr3_nt: TGTGCCAGCAGCTTGGAGGGAGCGACTAATGAAAAACTGTTTTTT
j_call: TRBJ2-1; v_call: TRBV7-9; d_call: TRBD2; clone_size: .; cdr3_aa: CASSPGTSGRVQFF; cdr3_nt: TGTGCCAGCAGCCCCGGGACTAGCGGGAGGGTGCAGTTCTTC
j_call: TRBJ2-3; v_call: TRBV10-3; d_call: .; clone_size: .; cdr3_aa: CAISPLQNTDTQYF; cdr3_nt: TGTGCCATCAGTCCCCTACAGAACACAGATACGCAGTATTTT
j_call: TRBJ1-5; v_call: TRBV19; d_call: .; clone_size: .; cdr3_aa: CAAWEGRGNQPQHF; cdr3_nt: TGTGCCGCCTGGGAGGGCCGAGGCAATCAGCCCCAGCATTTT
j_call: TRBJ1-1; v_call: TRBV14; d_call: .; clone_size: .; cdr3_aa: CASSTGPTEAFF; cdr3_nt: TGTGCCAGCAGCACAGGCCCAACTGAAGCTTTCTTT
j_call: TRBJ2-3; v_call: TRBV2; d_call: .; clone_size: .; cdr3_aa: CASSDGSGSDTQYF; cdr3_nt: TGTGCCAGCAGTGACGGTTCAGGGTCAGATACGCAGTATTTT
j_call: TRBJ1-1; v_call: TRBV27; d_call: .; clone_size: .; cdr3_aa: CASSFSVNTEAFF; cdr3_nt: TGTGCCAGCAGCTTTTCGGTGAACACTGAAGCTTTCTTT
j_call: TRBJ2-3; v_call: TRBV6-1; d_call: TRBD1; clone_size: once; cdr3_aa: CASRDRGHYTQYF; cdr3_nt: TGTGCCAGCAGGGACAGGGGGCACTATACGCAGTATTTT
j_call: TRBJ1-6; v_call: TRBV27; d_call: TRBD1; clone_size: .; cdr3_aa: CASSLGQDNSPLHF; cdr3_nt: TGTGCCAGCAGTTTGGGACAGGATAATTCACCCCTCCACTTT
j_call: TRBJ1-5; v_call: TRBV6-1; d_call: .; clone_size: .; cdr3_aa: CAITTLGTSNQPQHF; cdr3_nt: TGTGCCATCACTACCCTCGGGACATCGAATCAGCCCCAGCATTTT
j_call: TRBJ2-1; v_call: TRBV6-5; d_call: .; clone_size: .; cdr3_aa: CASSYGGLGNEQFF; cdr3_nt: TGTGCCAGCAGTTACGGGGGCCTGGGTAATGAGCAGTTCTTC